Listed here are 14 T cell receptor beta chains from one sample, sequenced in a study of blood T cell repertoires in COVID-19. TCRdb keeps only in-frame clones here, not all; method: immunoSEQ multiplex PCR. The profile shows around 220,000 clones, around 86% of them singletons. Material for sequencing was peripheral blood. These receptors were taken from a human donor in a cohort sampled during active COVID-19.

The J gene is TRBJ2-1, the V gene TRBV6-1; TRBD1 matches 8 bases. Germline lookup yields CDR1 MNHNS and CDR2 SASEGT. This CDR3 is built from 14 residues. Losses at the gene ends were 2 bases for V and 6 bases for J; bases not matched to a gene: 3. The CDR3 loop is CASSETGGINEQFF. The DNA of the CDR3 is TGTGCCAGCAGTGAAACAGGGGGTATCAATGAGCAGTTCTTC.

This chain links TRBV30 with TRBJ2-7, with 7 bases lining up with TRBD2. Germline V gene sequence: CDR1 GTSNPN, CDR2 SVGIG (reference sequence). The J segment lost 4 bases and the V segment lost 2 bases, leaving 8 bases of the junction unmatched. The CDR3 extends over 14 amino acids. Written as DNA, the CDR3 is TGTGCCTGGAGTATTGGGACTATGGGGTACGAGCAGTACTTC. This encodes CAWSIGTMGYEQYF.

The genes are TRBV3-1 (or the pseudogene TRBV3-2) and TRBJ1-6, with TRBD1 matching 11 bases. The CDR3 extends over 19 amino acids. With 1 base clipped from V and 0 bases from J, the junction kept 5 bases outside the gene matches. Germline V gene lookup returns CDR1 LGHDT and CDR2 YNNKEL (reference sequence). CDR3 DNA sequence: TGTGCCAGCAGCCAAGGGACAGGGGGCCTTAGCTCCTATAATTCACCCCTCCACTTT. Its translation: CASSQGTGGLSSYNSPLHF.

The chain employs TRBV5-1 and TRBJ1-4; 8 bases line up with TRBD1. Trimming at V came to 5 bases and at J to 8 bases, leaving 11 bases not matched to a gene. The CDR3 covers 15 residues. The germline V gene has CDR1 SGHRS and CDR2 YFSETQ. The CDR3 here is CASRLTGQGKEKLFF. Here the CDR3 DNA reads TGCGCCAGCAGACTCACCGGACAGGGAAAAGAAAAACTGTTTTTT.

This rearrangement joins TRBV7-9 to TRBJ2-2; TRBD1 matches 11 bases. The germline V gene has CDR1 SEHNR and CDR2 FQNEAQ (reference sequence). The ends lost 7 bases at V and 3 bases at J; junction bases unmatched: 4. The CDR3 totals 15 residues. The CDR3 coding sequence is TGTGCCAGCAACCCGGGACAGGGGGACACCGGGGAGCTGTTTTTT. Protein product: CASNPGQGDTGELFF.

V and J are TRBV30 and TRBJ1-3, with a tentative D call TRBD1 (5 bases). V shed 2 bases and J shed 2 bases, with 7 bases lying between them. Germline V gene lookup returns CDR1 GTSNPN and CDR2 SVGIG (reference sequence). The CDR3 spans 13 residues. This chain's CDR3 is CAWSYRPGNTIYF. CDR3 nucleotides: TGTGCCTGGAGTTACAGGCCTGGAAACACCATATATTTT.

The chain employs TRBV28 and TRBJ2-7, with D perhaps matching TRBD1 (7 bases). This CDR3 has 13 residues. CDR1 is MDHEN and CDR2 is SYDVKM in the germline V gene. Trimming took off 6 bases at V and 6 bases at J, with 15 bases between the two ends. This CDR3 is CASSPRQGLEQYF. The CDR3 nucleotides read TGTGCCAGCAGCCCTCGACAGGGACTCGAGCAGTACTTC.

The gene calls are TRBV5-1 and TRBJ2-5; the D gene is possibly TRBD2 (5 bases). V lost 6 bases and J lost 1, with 10 bases in between. The germline V gene encodes CDR1 SGHRS and CDR2 YFSETQ. This CDR3 comprises 13 residues. CDR3 in DNA: TGCGCCAGCATGACGGGGTTCCAAGAGACCCAGTACTTC. As protein: CASMTGFQETQYF.

The genes are TRBV4-2 and TRBJ1-3, with a tentative D call TRBD1 (6 bases). CDR3 length: 16 amino acids. The germline V gene encodes CDR1 LGHNA and CDR2 YNFKEQ. Trimming cost V 0 bases and J 0 bases, with 9 bases left between them. CDR3 coding DNA: TGTGCCAGCAGCCAAGAGGGGGGGCCCTCTGGAAACACCATATATTTT. Amino acid sequence: CASSQEGGPSGNTIYF.

This chain connects TRBV7-9 to TRBJ1-1, with D possibly being TRBD1 (5 bases). Trimming left V 3 bases short and J 4 bases short, with 15 bases between. Germline values: CDR1 SEHNR, CDR2 FQNEAQ (reference sequence). The CDR3 runs 15 residues. This chain's CDR3 is CASSFGAHSSTEAFF. CDR3 nucleotides: TGTGCCAGCAGCTTTGGGGCTCACAGCAGCACTGAAGCTTTCTTT.

This chain links TRBV28 with TRBJ1-2, with 8 bases that match TRBD1. The CDR3 length is 13 residues. CDR1 is MDHEN, CDR2 SYDVKM, per germline. The V and J ends lost 5 bases and 2 bases, in that order; junction bases with no gene match: 1. The CDR3 region is CASSRTGNYGYTF. CDR3 nucleotide sequence: TGTGCCAGCAGTCGGACAGGGAACTATGGCTACACCTTC.

The rearrangement links TRBV18 to TRBJ1-1, with D tentatively TRBD1 (6 bases). The CDR3 contains 16 residues. Trimming shortened V by 2 bases and J by 1 base, and 14 bases separated the two germline ends. CDR1 is KGHSH and CDR2 is LQKENI in the germline V gene. CDR3 sequence reads: CASSPLAGAPNTEAFF. The CDR3 nucleotides read TGTGCCAGCTCACCATTAGCAGGGGCTCCGAACACTGAAGCTTTCTTT. Full variable domain (missing parts from reference TRBV18 and TRBJ1-1): NAGVMQNPRHLVRRRGQEARLRCSPMKGHSHVYWYRQLPEEGLKFMVYLQKENIIDESGMPKERFSAEFPKEGPSILRIQQVVRGDSAAYFCASSPLAGAPNTEAFFGQGTRLTVV.

The rearrangement links TRBV28 to TRBJ1-2; 7 bases fit TRBD1. The CDR3 extends over 13 amino acids. The V gene end was trimmed by 4 bases and the J gene end by 9 bases; junction bases not matched to a gene: 8. The germline CDR1 and CDR2 sequences are MDHEN and SYDVKM. The CDR3 loop is CASSSRQGFSYTF. DNA of the CDR3: TGTGCCAGCAGTTCCCGACAGGGCTTTAGCTACACCTTC.

The rearrangement uses TRBV6-8 and TRBJ1-6; tentative D call: TRBD1 (5 bases). The V end was cut by 8 bases, the J end by 8 bases, with 16 bases between. This CDR3 is 14 amino acids long. CDR1 and CDR2 (germline): MNHGY, SAAAGT. As DNA, the CDR3 is TGTGCCAGCGGAGACAGCCCTTTATATTCACCCCTCCACTTT. It codes for CASGDSPLYSPLHF.